What follows are 17 T cell receptor beta chains derived from one specimen sequenced in a study of regulatory T cells in long-lasting Graves disease. Documented time point: newly diagnosed GD, antithyroid drugs for less than 3 months. Preparation of the TCR library used RNA extracted from PBMCs. Relying on iRepertoire HTBI primers and Arm-PCR of CDR3 regions, the team built TCR beta libraries. Using its own MiXCR run on the multiplex PCR reads, TCRdb lists one record per CDR3 protein. The data show approximately 480,000 distinct CDR3 sequences, with 15% to 20% seen just once and less than 15% held by the top ten. Another study also made use of these data, one on T cells in Graves' hyperthyroidism and ophthalmopathy.

Here the sequenced sample was peripheral blood mononuclear cells (PBMCs), taken at new diagnosis, from a patient treated with antithyroid drugs. The receptor source for this set is a man aged 35 to 55 with Graves disease.

This clonotype was seen ten or more times. The chain combines TRBV4-1 with TRBJ2-7; D not certain. In germline, CDR1 is MGHRA, CDR2 YSYEKL. V was clipped by 0 bases and J by 2 bases, with 5 bases between them. The CDR3 has 13 residues. The CDR3 bases are TGCGCCAGCAGCCAAGAGGACCCCTACGAGCAGTACTTC. Translated: CASSQEDPYEQYF.

The J gene is TRBJ1-1, the V gene TRBV20-1, with TRBD1 as a possible D gene (5 bases). The CDR3 spans 13 residues. CDR1 DFQATT and CDR2 SNEGSKA come from the germline V gene (reference sequence). Deletions cut 2 bases from V and 3 bases from J, with 10 bases between. CDR3: CSARLDIYTEAFF. CDR3 nucleotides: TGCAGTGCTAGATTGGACATCTACACTGAAGCTTTCTTT.

This clonotype was seen at least ten times. The chain combines TRBV27 with TRBJ2-1; D not resolved. CDR3 length equals 13 residues. In germline, CDR1 is MNHEY, CDR2 SMNVEV (reference sequence). Trimming removed 0 bases from V and 4 bases from J, with 4 bases in between. The CDR3 protein is CASSLSQYNEQFF. The CDR3 coding sequence is TGTGCCAGCAGTTTATCCCAGTACAATGAGCAGTTCTTC.

The rearrangement uses TRBV6-1 and TRBJ1-1; 8 bases map to TRBD1. Unmatched junction bases numbered 16, after V lost 6 bases and J lost 10 bases. This CDR3 is 15 amino acids long. From germline, CDR1 is MNHNS and CDR2 SASEGT. CDR3 nucleotide sequence: TGTGCCAGCAGATCTCCGGGACAGGCCAGAAACGGAGCTTTCTTT. Translating it yields CASRSPGQARNGAFF.

The V call is TRBV9, the J call TRBJ1-4; D may be TRBD1 (6 bases). V was pared by 2 bases and J by 8 bases, with 16 bases between. Germline lookup yields CDR1 SGDLS and CDR2 YYNGEE. This CDR3 is built from 15 residues. Here the CDR3 reads CASSVRGGAGEKLFF. The CDR3 region has the DNA TGTGCCAGCAGCGTCCGAGGGGGGGCTGGGGAAAAACTGTTTTTT.

V and J are TRBV19 and TRBJ2-7, with a possible D match to TRBD1 (6 bases). The CDR3 is made up of 13 amino acids. Germline values: CDR1 LNHDA, CDR2 SQIVND (reference sequence). Trimming shortened V by 8 bases and J by 5 bases, and 16 bases separated the two germline ends. Here the CDR3 reads CASGPTGSHEQYF. The CDR3, as DNA: TGTGCCAGTGGTCCCACAGGGAGCCACGAGCAGTACTTC.

This clonotype was counted a few times. The chain joins TRBV2 to TRBJ2-4; D gene uncertain. Trimming left V 3 bases short and J 0 bases short, with 3 bases between. CDR1 and CDR2 (germline): SNHLY, FYNNEI. This CDR3 has 13 amino acids. CDR3 bases: TGTGCCAGCAGTGACGTAGCCAAAAACATTCAGTACTTC. The encoded protein is CASSDVAKNIQYF. The full variable domain, rest sourced from reference TRBV2 and TRBJ2-4, is EPEVTQTPSHQVTQMGQEVILRCVPISNHLYFYWYRQILGQKVEFLVSFYNNEISEKSEIFDDQFSVERPDGSNFTLKIRSTKLEDSAMYFCASSDVAKNIQYFGAGTRLSVL.

This clonotype has a count of ten or more. This chain connects TRBV30 to TRBJ1-1; 9 bases are shared with TRBD1. Germline loops: CDR1 GTSNPN, CDR2 SVGIG (reference sequence). The junction had 10 bases not matched to a gene; V was cut back by 1 base and J by 4 bases. The CDR3 is 16 residues long. Here the CDR3 reads CAWSATRTGGGTEAFF. The CDR3 DNA reads TGTGCCTGGAGTGCGACTAGAACAGGGGGCGGCACTGAAGCTTTCTTT. Together with reference TRBV30 and TRBJ1-1, the CDR3 gives the full variable domain: SQTIHQWPATLVQPVGSPLSLECTVEGTSNPNLYWYRQAAGRGLQLLFYSVGIGQISSEVPQNLSASRPQDRQFILSSKKLLLSDSGFYLCAWSATRTGGGTEAFFGQGTRLTVV.

This clonotype showed up many times. The chain employs TRBV27 and TRBJ2-7, with D perhaps TRBD1 (5 bases). CDR1 MNHEY and CDR2 SMNVEV come from the germline V gene (reference sequence). The CDR3 covers 13 residues. Trimming shortened V by 3 bases and J by 3 bases, and 9 bases separated the two germline ends. The CDR3 DNA sequence: TGTGCCAGCAGTTTTGGGGCTGACTACGAGCAGTACTTC. Amino acids: CASSFGADYEQYF.

The chain is built from TRBV12-5 and TRBJ1-5; D unresolved. V gave up 4 bases and J gave up 5 bases, with 6 bases separating them. Germline V lookup: CDR1 LGHNT, CDR2 FRNRAP. There are 12 residues in the CDR3. The CDR3 sequence is CASGSKYQPQHF. Here the CDR3 DNA reads TGTGCTAGTGGTTCGAAGTATCAGCCCCAGCATTTT.

The CDR3 protein is CASRPTANYGYTF. The CDR3 DNA reads as TGTGCCAGCAGGCCGACAGCTAACTATGGCTACACCTTC. The rearrangement links TRBV6-1 to TRBJ1-2; D possibly corresponds to TRBD1 (5 bases). The CDR3 covers 13 residues. Trimming stripped 6 bases from V and 0 bases from J, with 8 bases between. The germline V gene encodes CDR1 MNHNS and CDR2 SASEGT.

The chain is built from TRBV19 and TRBJ2-2, with D possibly matching TRBD2 (5 bases). The germline V and J ends were trimmed by 5 bases and 8 bases, with 15 bases remaining between them. The CDR3 is 14 amino acids. Germline CDR1 and CDR2: LNHDA and SQIVND (reference sequence). The CDR3: CASSLGAVAGELFF. For the CDR3, the DNA is TGTGCCAGTAGTCTCGGCGCAGTAGCGGGGGAGCTGTTTTTT.

The J gene is TRBJ2-1, the V gene TRBV6-2 or TRBV6-3; 14 nucleotides line up with TRBD2. The CDR3 length is 15 residues. Trimming took 7 bases from V and 9 from J; bases not matched to a gene: 8. Germline-derived CDR1 and CDR2 are MNHEY and SVGEGT. The CDR3 DNA reads as TGTGCCAGCACTCCAGGGACTAGCGGGAGTGTTGAGCAGTTCTTC. It translates to CASTPGTSGSVEQFF.

This sequence joins TRBV12-3 or TRBV12-4 and TRBJ2-2, with D perhaps TRBD1 (6 bases). This CDR3 is built from 16 residues. Trimming pared 5 bases from V and 5 bases from J, leaving 18 bases between. The CDR3 is CASSPLSGQHTGELFF. CDR3 nucleotides: TGTGCCAGCAGTCCCCTCTCGGGACAACATACCGGGGAGCTGTTTTTT.

This clonotype was recorded at least ten times. This chain uses TRBV5-1 with TRBJ2-7; the D call may be TRBD1 or TRBD2 (5 bases each). CDR1 and CDR2 (germline): SGHRS, YFSETQ. V was clipped by 0 bases and J by 3 bases, with 13 bases between them. The CDR3 is made up of 15 amino acids. CDR3 in amino acids: CASSLEGSPLYEQYF. The CDR3 DNA reads TGCGCCAGCAGCTTGGAGGGGAGTCCCCTCTACGAGCAGTACTTC.

The gene calls are TRBV6-2 or TRBV6-3 and TRBJ1-4, with TRBD1 as a possible D gene (6 bases). The CDR3 length is 13 residues. Trimming pared 5 bases from V and 6 bases from J, leaving 10 bases between. Germline values: CDR1 MNHEY, CDR2 SVGEGT. CDR3 in amino acids: CASSEGGDEKLFF. CDR3 sequence (DNA): TGTGCCAGCAGTGAGGGGGGTGATGAAAAACTGTTTTTT.

This clonotype was recorded many times. The rearrangement links TRBV28 to TRBJ2-7, with TRBD1 identical over 8 bases. The CDR3 is 14 residues long. CDR1 is MDHEN and CDR2 is SYDVKM in the germline V gene. The J segment lost 4 bases and the V segment lost 4 bases, leaving 6 bases of the junction unmatched. The CDR3 DNA sequence: TGTGCCAGCAGTTCCCGACAGGGGAGGTACGAGCAGTACTTC. Protein product: CASSSRQGRYEQYF.